The rows below give T cell receptor beta chains drawn from one sample of a study of T-cell reconstitution after alpha-beta-depleted transplantation in children. TCRdb used MiXCR to reprocess the PCR reads, holding one entry per CDR3 protein. The sample shows approximately 290,000 distinct CDR3 sequences, more than 9% of them seen only once. Sequenced material: peripheral blood, taken 180 days after TCRalphabeta/CD19-depleted stem cell transplant. These receptors were taken from a male patient aged 2 to 10 who had a stem cell transplant for chronic granulomatous disease, so the T cells may come from the graft donor. The CDR3 runs from the conserved cysteine through the conserved F or W. The D gene is left open where the match is weak. Not all rows give a size; the values are once, few, many and, for expanded clones, a class.

>-|TRBJ2-1|TRBV5-1|many
TGCGCCAGCACCCTCGAGGGAAGGACTCTGAATGAGCAGTTCTTC
CASTLEGRTLNEQFF
>TRBD1|TRBJ1-4|TRBV20-1|many
TGCAGTGCCGCGACAGGGGGGATTGAAAAACTGTTTTTT
CSAATGGIEKLFF
>-|TRBJ1-6|TRBV6-1|few
TGTGCCAGCGGGCGGGACCGGGCCTATAATTCACCCCTCCACTTT
CASGRDRAYNSPLHF
>-|TRBJ2-4|TRBV10-1|many
TGCGCCAGCAGTGAAACTCAGGGACCCAAAAACATTCAGTACTTC
CASSETQGPKNIQYF
>-|TRBJ2-1|TRBV5-1|many
TGCGCCAGCAGCTTGGCACTCATAAATGAGCAGTTCTTC
CASSLALINEQFF
>TRBD2|TRBJ2-1|TRBV27|many
TGTGCCAGCAGTTTAGCGATTAGCGGGGTACAGTACAATGAGCAGTTCTTC
CASSLAISGVQYNEQFF
>-|TRBJ2-7|TRBV13|many
TGTGCCAGCAGAGGAATGAGCAACCTCGAGCAGTACTTC
CASRGMSNLEQYF
>-|TRBJ2-4|TRBV20-1|many
TGCAGTGCTCCCCCTAGGGACCGGCACTTCAAAAACATTCAGTACTTC
CSAPPRDRHFKNIQYF
>TRBD1|TRBJ2-3|TRBV5-1|many
TGCGCCAGCAGCTTGGACGGTACAGGGGGTGATACGCAGTATTTT
CASSLDGTGGDTQYF
>-|TRBJ2-2|TRBV7-6|many
TGTGCCAGCAGGGAGGGACTGCCGACCGGGGAGCTGTTTTTT
CASREGLPTGELFF
>TRBD1|TRBJ1-2|TRBV12-3/TRBV12-4|many
TGTGCCAGCAGTAAACAGGGGCCTAACTATGGCTACACCTTC
CASSKQGPNYGYTF
>-|TRBJ2-5|TRBV10-3|many
TGTGCCATACAATCAGGGGCGGAGGAGACCCAGTACTTC
CAIQSGAEETQYF
>-|TRBJ1-1|TRBV7-3|many
TGTGCCAGCAGCTCCGACGTAGGCACTGAAGCTTTCTTT
CASSSDVGTEAFF
>TRBD1|TRBJ2-7|TRBV19|many
TGTGCCAGTAGGGATACAGGGGTAACCTACGAGCAGTACTTC
CASRDTGVTYEQYF
>-|TRBJ2-1|TRBV6-6|many
TGTGCCAGCAGTTACTTTCAGTTCGATGAGCAGTTCTTC
CASSYFQFDEQFF
>TRBD2|TRBJ2-2|TRBV25-1|many
TGTGCCAGCAGTGGCTCGACTAGCCCTAACACCGGGGAGCTGTTTTTT
CASSGSTSPNTGELFF
>TRBD2|TRBJ2-5|TRBV3-1|-
TGTGCCAGCAGCCCGGGACTAGCGGGGGGGCCTTTTCAAGAGACCCAGTACTTC
CASSPGLAGGPFQETQYF
>TRBD2|TRBJ2-3|TRBV9|many
TGTGCCAGCAGCGTAGGCGGGAGAAGGACAGATACGCAGTATTTT
CASSVGGRRTDTQYF
>TRBD1|TRBJ1-1|TRBV10-3|many
TGTGCCATCAGTGGACAGGGGGCGGCGAACACTGAAGCTTTCTTT
CAISGQGAANTEAFF
>TRBD2|TRBJ2-1|TRBV5-4|once
TGTGCCAGCAGCACACTAGCGGGAGGGCCCTATGAGCAGTTCTTC
CASSTLAGGPYEQFF
>-|TRBJ2-5|TRBV5-4|-
TGTGCCAGCAGCTTGGCCCTGGCAGGGGATGAGACCCAGTACTTC
CASSLALAGDETQYF
>TRBD1|TRBJ2-5|TRBV7-8|many
TGTGCCAGCAGCTCCGACAGGGTCGAGACCCAGTACTTC
CASSSDRVETQYF
>-|TRBJ2-1|TRBV15|many
TGTGCCACCAGCAGAGTGGTGAGTGAGCAGTTCTTC
CATSRVVSEQFF
>-|TRBJ2-7|TRBV19|many
TGTGCCAGTAGTATAGATCAACAGGCCAGCTCCTACGAGCAGTACTTC
CASSIDQQASSYEQYF
>TRBD1|TRBJ2-5|TRBV6-5|many
TGTGCCAGCAGTATACGGACAGGGTCGTACCAAGAGACCCAGTACTTC
CASSIRTGSYQETQYF
>-|TRBJ2-1|TRBV7-9|-
TGTGCCAGCAGCCTGACACCAAACAATGAGCAGTTCTTC
CASSLTPNNEQFF
>TRBD2|TRBJ2-1|TRBV5-4|-
TGTGCCAGCAGTTTTAAGCGGGAGAACAATGAGCAGTTCTTC
CASSFKRENNEQFF
>TRBD1|TRBJ2-1|TRBV11-3|-
TGTGCCAGCAGCTTAGATTTAAGGGACAGGAACAATGAGCAGTTCTTC
CASSLDLRDRNNEQFF